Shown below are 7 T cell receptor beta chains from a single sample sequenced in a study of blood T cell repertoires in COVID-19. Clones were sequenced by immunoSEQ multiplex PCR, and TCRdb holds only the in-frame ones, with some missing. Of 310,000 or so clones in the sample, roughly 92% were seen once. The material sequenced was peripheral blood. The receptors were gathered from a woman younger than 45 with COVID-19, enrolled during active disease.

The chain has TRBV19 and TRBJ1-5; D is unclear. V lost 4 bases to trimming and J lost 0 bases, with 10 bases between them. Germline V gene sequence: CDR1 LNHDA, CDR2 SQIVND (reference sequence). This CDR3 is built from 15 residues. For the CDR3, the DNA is TGTGCCAGTAGTACAGTTCTCCTTAGCAATCAGCCCCAGCATTTT. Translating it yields CASSTVLLSNQPQHF.

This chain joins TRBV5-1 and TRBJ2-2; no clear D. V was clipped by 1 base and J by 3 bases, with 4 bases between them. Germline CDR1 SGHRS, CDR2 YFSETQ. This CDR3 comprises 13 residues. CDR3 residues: CASSLPDTGELFF. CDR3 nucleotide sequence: TGCGCCAGCAGCTTGCCGGACACCGGGGAGCTGTTTTTT.

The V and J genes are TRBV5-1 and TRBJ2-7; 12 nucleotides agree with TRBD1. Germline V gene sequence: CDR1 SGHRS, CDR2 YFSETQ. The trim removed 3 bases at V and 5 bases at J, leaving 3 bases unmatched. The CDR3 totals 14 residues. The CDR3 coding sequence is TGCGCCAGCAGCTCCGGGACAGGGGGCAACGAGCAGTACTTC. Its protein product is CASSSGTGGNEQYF.

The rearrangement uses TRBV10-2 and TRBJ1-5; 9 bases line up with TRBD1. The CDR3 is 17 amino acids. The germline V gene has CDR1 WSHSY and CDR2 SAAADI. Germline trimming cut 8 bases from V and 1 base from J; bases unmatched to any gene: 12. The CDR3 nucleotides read TGCGCCAGCGGCGAGGGACAAGGGACAGGGAGCAATCAGCCCCAGCATTTT. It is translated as CASGEGQGTGSNQPQHF.

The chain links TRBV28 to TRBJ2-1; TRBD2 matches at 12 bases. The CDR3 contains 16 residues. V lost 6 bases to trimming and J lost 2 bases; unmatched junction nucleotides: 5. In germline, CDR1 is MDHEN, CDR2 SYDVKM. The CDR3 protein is CASSPSGGEPYNEQFF. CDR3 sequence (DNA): TGTGCCAGCAGCCCTAGCGGGGGGGAACCCTACAATGAGCAGTTCTTC.

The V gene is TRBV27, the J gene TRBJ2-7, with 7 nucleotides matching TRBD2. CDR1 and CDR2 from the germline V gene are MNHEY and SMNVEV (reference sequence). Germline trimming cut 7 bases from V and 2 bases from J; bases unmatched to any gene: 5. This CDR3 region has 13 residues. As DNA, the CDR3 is TGTGCCAGCACCCCGGCGGGGGCCTACGAGCAGTACTTC. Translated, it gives CASTPAGAYEQYF.

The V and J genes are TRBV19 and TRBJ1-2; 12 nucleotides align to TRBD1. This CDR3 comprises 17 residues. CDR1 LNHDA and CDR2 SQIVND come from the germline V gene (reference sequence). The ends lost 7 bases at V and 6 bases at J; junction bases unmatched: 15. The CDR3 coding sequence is TGTGCCAGTACCAATTCCGGGACAGGGGGCGCGGTGGATGGCTACACCTTC. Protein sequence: CASTNSGTGGAVDGYTF. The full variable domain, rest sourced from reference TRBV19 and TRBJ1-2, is DGGITQSPKYLFRKEGQNVTLSCEQNLNHDAMYWYRQDPGQGLRLIYYSQIVNDFQKGDIAEGYSVSREKKESFPLTVTSAQKNPTAFYLCASTNSGTGGAVDGYTFGSGTRLTVV.